This T cell receptor beta chain originates from a study of shared clonotypes between healthy human individuals. Study details: The plates for each donor numbered three CD4 naive, three CD4 memory, two CD8 naive and one CD8 memory.

This CDR3 has 14 residues. CDR1 LGHNA and CDR2 YSLEER come from the germline V gene. V lost 3 bases and J lost 6, with 15 bases in between. The method was immunoSEQ multiplex PCR; TCRdb's version includes in-frame clones alone and lacks a portion of them. The sample includes over a million clones, around 97% of them seen just once. The sample was naive CD4+ T cells sorted from blood. The subset was: CD45RA+ positively selected. This TCR was recovered from a man aged 25 to 40 in good health. The chain recombines TRBV4-3 with TRBJ2-7; perhaps TRBD1 as D (6 bases). The CDR3: CASSHSRDTGEQYF. CDR3 DNA: TGCGCCAGCAGCCATTCACGGGACACGGGCGAGCAGTACTTC.